Sequencing of this T cell receptor (beta chain) was carried out in a study of early T cells in non-severe SARS-CoV-2 infection. About the research overall: RNA in bulk from unsorted whole blood was sequenced, and chains were unpaired. General observations from the study: Matches to VDJdb favored anti-spike CD8 responses and missed private and CD4 specificities.

Molecules of cDNA were individually given unique molecular identifiers that were attached to them. TCRdb passed the 5' RACE reads through MiXCR, listing each CDR3 protein once. The sample yields about 120,000 distinct CDR3 sequences, around 13% seen once. For this clonotype: Its antigen is still unknown.

The germline V gene has CDR1 LNHDA and CDR2 SQIVND (reference sequence). The CDR3 contains 16 residues. V trimming: 3 bases; J trimming: 2 bases; junction bases outside the gene matches: 8. This chain connects TRBV19 to TRBJ2-3; 7 bases are shared with TRBD1. The TCR comes from an adult who was a healthcare worker with PCR-confirmed SARS-CoV-2 infection or an uninfected control (not recorded which). The sample consisted of whole blood, taken at baseline. CDR3: CASSIRQGTPTDTQYF. CDR3 in DNA: TGTGCCAGTAGTATCCGACAGGGAACCCCCACAGATACGCAGTATTTT.